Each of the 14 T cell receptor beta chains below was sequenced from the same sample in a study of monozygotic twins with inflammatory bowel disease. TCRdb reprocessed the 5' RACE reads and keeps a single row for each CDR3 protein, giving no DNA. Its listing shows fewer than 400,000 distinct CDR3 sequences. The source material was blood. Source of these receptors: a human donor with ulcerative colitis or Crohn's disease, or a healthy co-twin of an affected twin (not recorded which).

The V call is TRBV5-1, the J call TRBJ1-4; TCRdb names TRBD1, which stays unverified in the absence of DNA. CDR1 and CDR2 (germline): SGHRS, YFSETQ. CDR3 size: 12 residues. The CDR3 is CASSLNREKLFF.

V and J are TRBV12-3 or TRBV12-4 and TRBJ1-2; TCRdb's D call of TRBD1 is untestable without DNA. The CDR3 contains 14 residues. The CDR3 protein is CASSFRGQYYGYTF.

The CDR3 loop reads CASSFKTGGDAGANVLTF. This chain joins TRBV11-2 and TRBJ2-6; TCRdb's assignment of TRBD1 cannot be checked, as there is no DNA. The CDR3 runs to 18 residues. Germline V gene data show CDR1 as SGHAT and CDR2 as FQNNGV.

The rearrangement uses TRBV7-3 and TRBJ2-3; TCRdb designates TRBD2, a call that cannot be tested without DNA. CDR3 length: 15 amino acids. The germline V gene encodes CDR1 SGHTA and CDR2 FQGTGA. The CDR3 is CASSGSGGGTDTQYF.

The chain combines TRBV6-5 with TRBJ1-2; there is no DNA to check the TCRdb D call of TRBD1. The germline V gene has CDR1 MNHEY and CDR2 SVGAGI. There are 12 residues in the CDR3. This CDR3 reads CASSQTESGYTF.

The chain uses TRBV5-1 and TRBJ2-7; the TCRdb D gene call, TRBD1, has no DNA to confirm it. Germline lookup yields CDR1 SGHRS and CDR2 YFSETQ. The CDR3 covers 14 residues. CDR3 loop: CASSTGGGLYEQYF.

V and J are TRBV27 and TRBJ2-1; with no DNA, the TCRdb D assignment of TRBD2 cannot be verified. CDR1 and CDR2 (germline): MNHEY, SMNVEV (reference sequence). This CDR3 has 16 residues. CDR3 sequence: CASTKRGLAGGNEQFF.

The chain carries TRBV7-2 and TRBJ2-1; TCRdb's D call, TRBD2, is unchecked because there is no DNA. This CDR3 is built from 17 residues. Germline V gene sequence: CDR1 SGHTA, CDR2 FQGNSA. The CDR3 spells CASSLGLAGGWSNEQFF. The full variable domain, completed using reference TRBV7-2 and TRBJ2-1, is GAGVSQSPSNKVTEKGKDVELRCDPISGHTALYWYRQSLGQGLEFLIYFQGNSAPDKSGLPSDRFSAERTGGSVSTLTIQRTQQEDSAVYLCASSLGLAGGWSNEQFFGPGTRLTVL.

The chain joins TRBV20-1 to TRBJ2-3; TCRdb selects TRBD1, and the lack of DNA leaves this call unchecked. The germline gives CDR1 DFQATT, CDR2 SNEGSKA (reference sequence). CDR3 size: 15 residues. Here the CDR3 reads CSATDRASSTDTQYF.

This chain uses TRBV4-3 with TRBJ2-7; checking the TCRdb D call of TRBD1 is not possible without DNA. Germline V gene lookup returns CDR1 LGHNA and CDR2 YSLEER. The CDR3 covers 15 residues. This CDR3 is CASSQDRSRVNEQYF.

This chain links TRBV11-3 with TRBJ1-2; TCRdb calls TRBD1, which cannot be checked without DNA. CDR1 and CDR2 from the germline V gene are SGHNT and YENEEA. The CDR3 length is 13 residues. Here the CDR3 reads CASSLSAGNGYTF.

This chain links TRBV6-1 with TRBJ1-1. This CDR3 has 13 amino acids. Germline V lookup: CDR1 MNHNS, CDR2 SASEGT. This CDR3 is CASSGRGNTEAFF.

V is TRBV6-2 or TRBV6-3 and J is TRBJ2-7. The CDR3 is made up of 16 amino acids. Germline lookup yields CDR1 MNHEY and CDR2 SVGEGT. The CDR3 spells CASSAASTMSLYEQYF.

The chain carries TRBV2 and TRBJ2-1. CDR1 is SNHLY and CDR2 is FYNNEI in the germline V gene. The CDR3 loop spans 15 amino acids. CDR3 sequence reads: CASSRRERSYNEQFF. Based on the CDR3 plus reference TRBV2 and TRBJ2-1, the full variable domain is EPEVTQTPSHQVTQMGQEVILRCVPISNHLYFYWYRQILGQKVEFLVSFYNNEISEKSEIFDDQFSVERPDGSNFTLKIRSTKLEDSAMYFCASSRRERSYNEQFFGPGTRLTVL.